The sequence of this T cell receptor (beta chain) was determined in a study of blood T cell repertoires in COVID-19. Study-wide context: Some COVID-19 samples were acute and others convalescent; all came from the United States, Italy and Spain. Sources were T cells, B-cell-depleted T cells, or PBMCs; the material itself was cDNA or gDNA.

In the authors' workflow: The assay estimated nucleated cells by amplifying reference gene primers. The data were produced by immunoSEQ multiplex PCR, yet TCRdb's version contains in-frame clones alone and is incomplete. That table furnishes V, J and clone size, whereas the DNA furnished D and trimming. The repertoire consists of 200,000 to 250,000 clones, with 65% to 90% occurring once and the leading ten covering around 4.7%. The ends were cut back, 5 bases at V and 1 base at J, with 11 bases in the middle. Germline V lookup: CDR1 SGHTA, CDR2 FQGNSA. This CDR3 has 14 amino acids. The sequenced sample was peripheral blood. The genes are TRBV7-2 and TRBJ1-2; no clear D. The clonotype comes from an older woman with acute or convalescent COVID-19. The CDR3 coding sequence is TGTGCCAGCAGCATCCGGGATTATAACTATGGCTACACCTTC. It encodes CASSIRDYNYGYTF. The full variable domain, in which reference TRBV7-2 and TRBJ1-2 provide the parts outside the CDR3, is GAGVSQSPSNKVTEKGKDVELRCDPISGHTALYWYRQSLGQGLEFLIYFQGNSAPDKSGLPSDRFSAERTGGSVSTLTIQRTQQEDSAVYLCASSIRDYNYGYTFGSGTRLTVV.